These T cell receptor beta chains were read from a single sample in a study of T cell changes during pregnancy in multiple sclerosis. TCRdb keeps only in-frame clones here, not all; method: immunoSEQ multiplex PCR. The top ten hold roughly 0.9% of the sample, which has some 44,000 clones, 70% to 90% seen once. Sequenced here: CD4+ T cells from peripheral blood mononuclear cells, sampled after pregnancy. All receptors come from a female donor with multiple sclerosis, enrolled in a pregnancy study. Both conserved end residues are part of each CDR3. D genes are given only for firm matches. Where a row states a size, it is once, few, many or the class of an expanded clone; other rows omit it.

TRBV5-1,TRBJ2-5,TRBD2,NA,CASSLAVGGGAETQYF,TGCGCCAGCAGCTTGGCCGTCGGCGGGGGGGCAGAGACCCAGTACTTC
TRBV19,TRBJ1-6,NA,few,CASSTQGPNSPLHF,TGTGCCAGTAGTACCCAGGGCCCTAATTCACCCCTCCACTTT
TRBV10-1,TRBJ2-1,NA,NA,CASSESRGGGNEQFF,TGCGCCAGCAGTGAGTCGAGGGGGGGTGGCAATGAGCAGTTCTTC
TRBV11-2,TRBJ2-1,TRBD1,NA,CASSSRRGTGHNEQFF,TGTGCCAGCAGCTCTCGAAGGGGGACAGGGCACAATGAGCAGTTCTTC
TRBV5-4,TRBJ1-4,NA,NA,CASSRTIEPNEKLFF,TGTGCCAGCAGCCGAACTATTGAGCCGAATGAAAAACTGTTTTTT
TRBV18,TRBJ1-2,TRBD1,NA,CASSPGTDPNYGYTF,TGTGCCAGCTCACCAGGGACAGACCCCAACTATGGCTACACCTTC
TRBV6-5,TRBJ2-3,NA,NA,CAVRTSPTDTQYF,TGTGCCGTGCGGACTTCTCCCACAGATACGCAGTATTTT
TRBV7-9,TRBJ2-7,NA,NA,CASSLAPGAGAGSYEQYF,TGTGCCAGCAGCTTAGCTCCCGGCGCAGGGGCCGGCTCGTACGAGCAGTACTTC
TRBV5-1,TRBJ2-2,TRBD1,NA,CASSWTGTNTGELFF,TGCGCCAGCAGTTGGACAGGGACGAACACCGGGGAGCTGTTTTTT
TRBV28,TRBJ2-7,NA,NA,CASSLWDRPYEQYF,TGTGCCAGCAGTTTATGGGACAGACCCTACGAGCAGTACTTC
TRBV5-1,TRBJ2-1,NA,NA,CASSLTRPGPGVGRSNEQFF,TGCGCCAGCAGCTTGACCCGCCCTGGACCGGGAGTAGGTAGGTCCAATGAGCAGTTCTTC
TRBV28,TRBJ2-1,NA,medium-sized,CASSSSPNEQFF,TGTGCCAGCAGTTCCTCCCCTAATGAGCAGTTCTTC
TRBV7-2,TRBJ2-1,NA,NA,CASSFGQSSYNEQFF,TGTGCCAGCAGTTTCGGACAGAGCTCCTACAATGAGCAGTTCTTC
TRBV6-6,TRBJ2-1,TRBD2,once,CASRPGLAGDNEQFF,TGTGCCAGCAGACCGGGACTAGCGGGCGACAATGAGCAGTTCTTC
TRBV10-3,TRBJ1-1,TRBD1,NA,CAISPGTDNTEAFF,TGTGCCATCAGCCCCGGGACAGATAACACTGAAGCTTTCTTT
TRBV11-3,TRBJ2-7,NA,NA,CASSPIDGGEQYF,TGTGCCAGCAGCCCCATCGACGGCGGCGAGCAGTACTTC
TRBV6-6,TRBJ1-4,TRBD1,NA,CASSPRTGNNEKLFF,TGTGCCAGCAGTCCCCGGACAGGGAATAATGAAAAACTGTTTTTT
TRBV13,TRBJ1-6,NA,once,CASSPRLGSPLHF,TGTGCCAGCAGCCCCCGGTTGGGCTCACCCCTCCACTTT
TRBV7-9,TRBJ1-1,NA,NA,CASSSGQPQAFF,TGTGCCAGCAGCTCAGGACAGCCCCAAGCTTTCTTT
TRBV5-1,TRBJ1-4,TRBD1,NA,CASSLQGQGATNEKLFF,TGCGCCAGCAGCTTGCAGGGACAGGGGGCAACTAATGAAAAACTGTTTTTT
TRBV5-1,TRBJ2-5,NA,NA,CASSFLIAGQGGETQYF,TGCGCCAGCAGCTTTTTAATTGCCGGGCAGGGGGGAGAGACCCAGTACTTC
TRBV2,TRBJ1-2,NA,NA,CASRDPSRGYGYTF,TGTGCCAGCAGGGACCCCTCCAGGGGCTATGGCTACACCTTC
TRBV6-1,TRBJ2-7,TRBD1,NA,CASSEGYRGESSYEQYF,TGTGCCAGCAGTGAAGGGTACAGGGGAGAGTCATCCTACGAGCAGTACTTC
TRBV9,TRBJ1-1,NA,NA,CASSVEGHSNTEAFF,TGTGCCAGCAGCGTAGAAGGACACAGTAACACTGAAGCTTTCTTT
TRBV5-6,TRBJ1-5,NA,few,CASSTLGNRLGPQHF,TGTGCCAGCAGCACCTTAGGGAATCGACTAGGGCCCCAGCATTTT
TRBV12-5,TRBJ1-5,NA,NA,CASGLVLSGPQHF,TGTGCTAGTGGTTTGGTATTGTCCGGGCCCCAGCATTTT
TRBV28,TRBJ1-2,NA,NA,CASSYQGSGYTF,TGTGCCAGCAGTTACCAGGGTAGTGGCTACACCTTC
TRBV6-6,TRBJ1-2,NA,NA,CASSYLTEANYGYTF,TGTGCCAGCAGTTACCTGACAGAGGCTAACTATGGCTACACCTTC
TRBV9,TRBJ1-4,NA,NA,CASSAHQQGTNEKLFF,TGTGCCAGCAGCGCCCACCAACAGGGTACTAATGAAAAACTGTTTTTT
TRBV7-9,TRBJ2-5,TRBD1,NA,CASSWNRGSGETQYF,TGTGCCAGCAGCTGGAACAGGGGTAGTGGAGAGACCCAGTACTTC
TRBV2,TRBJ1-6,NA,NA,CASKLADITNSPLHF,TGTGCCAGCAAGCTCGCGGACATAACCAATTCACCCCTCCACTTT